Shown below are 16 T cell receptor beta chains from a single sample sequenced in a study of T cells after yellow fever vaccination. TCRdb independently ran MiXCR on the 5' RACE reads; one entry per CDR3 protein. Of approximately 160,000 distinct CDR3 sequences in the sample, 5.5% to 8% were seen once. Sequenced material: CD4+ T cells sorted from PBMCs, taken on the day of the first yellow fever vaccination. These receptors all come from a man aged 18 to 29 who received the YFV17D yellow fever vaccine.

This clonotype was recorded many times. CDR3 nucleotide sequence: TGTGCCATCGCTCTTACGGAGACAACTCAGTACTTC. The encoded protein is CAIALTETTQYF. This chain uses TRBV2 with TRBJ2-4, with no clear D. Per germline, CDR1 SNHLY and CDR2 FYNNEI. Trimming removed 10 bases from V and 12 bases from J, with 19 bases in between. This CDR3 region has 12 residues.

In its sample, this clonotype was seen a few times. The gene calls are TRBV7-2 and TRBJ1-3; 7 bases line up with TRBD1. The CDR3 consists of 12 residues. Per the germline V gene, CDR1 is SGHTA and CDR2 is FQGNSA. J gave up 11 bases and V 4 bases, and 5 bases lay outside the gene matches. In DNA, the CDR3 is TGTGCCAGCAGCTCCCGGACAGGACCCATATATTTT. Residues: CASSSRTGPIYF.

This clonotype has at least ten counts. The chain has TRBV20-1 and TRBJ1-2; D is unclear. This CDR3 is built from 12 residues. The germline gives CDR1 DFQATT, CDR2 SNEGSKA (reference sequence). The germline V and J ends were trimmed by 0 bases and 7 bases, with 9 bases remaining between them. This CDR3 reads CSARDRSGGYTF. The CDR3, as DNA: TGCAGTGCTAGAGACAGGTCGGGTGGCTACACCTTC.

This clonotype was counted many times. The CDR3 region has the DNA TGTGCCAGCAGATTGAAAGGGGAAAGGCAGTTCTTC. This codes for CASRLKGERQFF. V and J are TRBV28 and TRBJ2-1, with D possibly TRBD1 on 5 matching bases. Trimming took off 6 bases at V and 12 bases at J, with 15 bases between the two ends. The germline CDR1 and CDR2 sequences are MDHEN and SYDVKM. The CDR3 is 12 amino acids.

This clonotype came up many times. The V call is TRBV12-3 or TRBV12-4, the J call TRBJ2-5; D unclear. The CDR3 has 12 residues. V was cut by 5 bases and J by 3 bases, with 7 bases left in between. CDR3 residues: CASSLNKETQYF. CDR3 in DNA: TGTGCCAGCAGTCTCAACAAAGAGACCCAGTACTTC.

This clonotype was counted between two and nine times. The chain joins TRBV5-4 to TRBJ2-5, with D perhaps matching TRBD1 (5 bases). Germline V gene data show CDR1 as SGHNT and CDR2 as YYREEE (reference sequence). The CDR3 extends over 14 amino acids. Trimming cost V 4 bases and J 1 base, with 11 bases left between them. The CDR3 loop is CASSPQTGQETQYF. As DNA, the CDR3 is TGTGCCAGCAGCCCGCAAACAGGCCAAGAGACCCAGTACTTC.

V and J are TRBV5-4 and TRBJ2-7; 7 bases map to TRBD1. Germline CDR1 reads SGHNT; CDR2 reads YYREEE (reference sequence). The CDR3 spans 14 residues. V dropped 0 bases and J dropped 2; count of bases not matched to a gene: 2. The CDR3, as DNA: TGTGCCAGCAGCTTGGGGGACAGCCCCTACGAGCAGTACTTC. As protein: CASSLGDSPYEQYF.

This clonotype was seen many times. The CDR3 region is CSARPLGVGAQYF. DNA for the CDR3: TGCAGTGCTAGACCGCTCGGGGTGGGAGCGCAGTATTTT. The V and J genes are TRBV20-1 and TRBJ2-3; D is possibly TRBD2 (5 bases). Germline CDR1 is DFQATT and CDR2 is SNEGSKA (reference sequence). The CDR3 sequence is 13 residues long. V lost 2 bases and J 10 bases, leaving 16 bases between the germline ends.

The chain carries TRBV14 and TRBJ1-2; TRBD1 is a possible D gene (5 bases). V shed 0 bases and J shed 7 bases, with 15 bases lying between them. The germline gives CDR1 SGHDN, CDR2 FVKESK. The CDR3 sequence is 15 residues long. CDR3 nucleotide sequence: TGTGCCAGCAGCCAAGATGACAGATCCCCGAGTGGCTACACCTTC. This sequence encodes CASSQDDRSPSGYTF.

The J gene is TRBJ1-1, the V gene TRBV5-4; the D is unclear. The germline V gene has CDR1 SGHNT and CDR2 YYREEE (reference sequence). The CDR3 sequence is 13 residues long. Trimming cost V 3 bases and J 1 base, with 7 bases left between them. The CDR3 region has the DNA TGTGCCAGCAGCTCCGTCGCGAACACTGAAGCTTTCTTT. Protein sequence: CASSSVANTEAFF.

This clonotype was recorded many times. The chain combines TRBV5-5 with TRBJ2-3; D uncertain. Germline CDR1 reads SGHKS; CDR2 reads YYEKEE (reference sequence). The CDR3 has 14 amino acids. The V gene lost 1 base and the J gene lost 10 bases, with 16 bases spanning the gap. DNA of the CDR3: TGTGCCAGCAGCTTGATTAGGAGTCCTATAGCGCAGTATTTT. It translates to CASSLIRSPIAQYF.

This clonotype occurred many times. The chain recombines TRBV6-5 with TRBJ1-5; D may be TRBD1 (5 bases). Germline V gene sequence: CDR1 MNHEY, CDR2 SVGAGI. V was trimmed by 7 bases and J by 7 bases, leaving 14 bases between them. The CDR3 sequence is 13 residues long. The CDR3 sequence: CASIMGRGQPQHF. CDR3 in DNA: TGTGCCAGCATTATGGGGCGGGGCCAGCCCCAGCATTTT.

This clonotype has more than one count but fewer than ten. The chain is built from TRBV28 and TRBJ2-3, with D maybe TRBD2 (6 bases). Germline assignment: CDR1 MDHEN and CDR2 SYDVKM. CDR3 length equals 13 residues. The ends were cut back, 7 bases at V and 1 base at J, with 9 bases in the middle. The CDR3 loop is CASNPSGTDTQYF. Here the CDR3 DNA reads TGTGCCAGCAACCCTAGCGGCACAGATACGCAGTATTTT.

This clonotype appeared many times. The chain uses TRBV20-1 and TRBJ1-5; 8 bases match TRBD1. CDR1 and CDR2 from the germline V gene are DFQATT and SNEGSKA (reference sequence). The CDR3 is made up of 15 amino acids. The V segment lost 5 bases and the J segment 0 bases; nucleotides outside the gene matches: 6. The CDR3, as DNA: TGCAGTGCTCCGACAGGGGTCGGTAGCAATCAGCCCCAGCATTTT. It specifies CSAPTGVGSNQPQHF.

This clonotype was detected only a few times. The rearrangement joins TRBV6-5 to TRBJ1-1; 8 nucleotides match TRBD1. The CDR3 totals 14 residues. V was pared by 2 bases and J by 2 bases, with 1 base of the junction left unmatched. Germline loops: CDR1 MNHEY, CDR2 SVGAGI. In DNA form, the CDR3 reads TGTGCCAGCAGTTACCAGGGGGCAAACACTGAAGCTTTCTTT. Translating it yields CASSYQGANTEAFF.

The chain recombines TRBV20-1 with TRBJ1-1; tentative D call: TRBD1 (5 bases). The germline V gene encodes CDR1 DFQATT and CDR2 SNEGSKA (reference sequence). This CDR3 region has 15 residues. V was clipped by 6 bases and J by 1 base, with 18 bases between them. The CDR3: CSAREMGQPNTEAFF. Here the CDR3 DNA reads TGCAGTGCCCGGGAGATGGGGCAGCCGAACACTGAAGCTTTCTTT.